The 17 T cell receptor beta chains below come from one sample, sequenced in a study of blood T cell repertoires in COVID-19. Assay used: immunoSEQ multiplex PCR; TCRdb lists only in-frame clones, some missing. Of around 140,000 clones listed, around 84% are singletons. Sequencing was carried out using peripheral blood. The receptors were sampled from a human donor with acute or convalescent COVID-19. The donor label of this sample is uncertain.

The CDR3, as DNA: TGTGCCAGCAGTCCTCGCGGGAGCTCCTACAATGAGCAGTTCTTC. Amino acids: CASSPRGSSYNEQFF. This sequence joins TRBV7-9 and TRBJ2-1; 7 bases line up with TRBD2. Germline assignment: CDR1 SEHNR and CDR2 FQNEAQ (reference sequence). The CDR3 covers 15 residues. With V trimmed by 6 bases and J by 0 bases, 5 bases remained unmatched. Filled out from reference TRBV7-9 and TRBJ2-1, the complete variable domain reads DTGVSQNPRHKITKRGQNVTFRCDPISEHNRLYWYRQTLGQGPEFLTYFQNEAQLEKSRLLSDRFSAERPKGSFSTLEIQRTEQGDSAMYLCASSPRGSSYNEQFFGPGTRLTVL.

V gene TRBV4-3 combines with J gene TRBJ2-3; D unclear. The CDR3 runs 15 residues. Trimming cost V 1 base and J 1 base, with 9 bases left between them. Germline V lookup: CDR1 LGHNA, CDR2 YSLEER. This CDR3 reads CASSQGWAGTDTQYF. The CDR3 DNA sequence: TGCGCCAGCAGCCAAGGTTGGGCAGGCACAGATACGCAGTATTTT.

The chain recombines TRBV11-2 with TRBJ1-6; D possibly corresponds to TRBD1 (5 bases). The CDR3 contains 14 residues. The V and J ends lost 5 bases and 2 bases respectively, with 7 bases between them. Germline CDR1 is SGHAT and CDR2 is FQNNGV. In DNA form, the CDR3 reads TGTGCCAGCAGCGACAGCACCTATAATTCACCCCTCCACTTT. Amino acids: CASSDSTYNSPLHF.

This clone was picked up a small number of times. The V call is TRBV3-1 (or the pseudogene TRBV3-2), the J call TRBJ1-6, with D unresolved. Germline assignment: CDR1 LGHDT and CDR2 YNNKEL (reference sequence). V lost 0 bases and J 6 bases, leaving 15 bases between the germline ends. The CDR3 spans 17 residues. CDR3 coding DNA: TGTGCCAGCAGCCAAGATCGTACGGGTCTGGCTAATTCACCCCTCCACTTT. As protein: CASSQDRTGLANSPLHF.

This sequence joins TRBV4-3 and TRBJ1-6; TRBD1 is a possible D gene (6 bases). Germline CDR1 reads LGHNA; CDR2 reads YSLEER. This CDR3 has 15 amino acids. V was trimmed by 2 bases and J by 5 bases, leaving 10 bases between them. This CDR3 is CASSQSRGNNSPLHF. The CDR3 nucleotides read TGCGCCAGCAGCCAAAGCAGGGGAAATAATTCACCCCTCCACTTT.

This chain connects TRBV24-1 to TRBJ2-5; D is unresolved. Germline CDR1 reads KGHDR; CDR2 reads SFDVKD. Trimming removed 2 bases from V and 5 bases from J, with 5 bases in between. The CDR3 is 12 amino acids. In nucleotides, the CDR3 is TGTGCCACCAGTGATTATATGGAGACCCAGTACTTC. It specifies CATSDYMETQYF.

V usage is TRBV6-5 and J usage is TRBJ2-2; 7 bases line up with TRBD1. V dropped 6 bases and J dropped 1; count of bases not matched to a gene: 2. This CDR3 is built from 14 residues. Germline CDR1 reads MNHEY; CDR2 reads SVGAGI. CDR3 in DNA: TGTGCCAGCAGCGGGACAGAGAACACCGGGGAGCTGTTTTTT. This sequence encodes CASSGTENTGELFF.

V usage is TRBV25-1 and J usage is TRBJ1-1, with TRBD1 as a possible D gene (6 bases). Trimming took off 8 bases at V and 6 bases at J, with 19 bases between the two ends. The V gene's germline CDR1 is MGHDK and CDR2 SYGVNS. CDR3 length equals 14 residues. The CDR3 nucleotides read TGTGCCAGCCTACCCACACAGGGATCTCCTGAAGCTTTCTTT. It codes for CASLPTQGSPEAFF.

This chain connects TRBV7-8 to TRBJ1-2, with 7 bases that match TRBD1. Germline assignment: CDR1 SGHVS and CDR2 FQNEAQ. The V gene end was trimmed by 5 bases and the J gene end by 6 bases; junction bases not matched to a gene: 9. This CDR3 has 14 amino acids. The CDR3 region has the DNA TGTGCCAGCAGCACTCGGGACAGATTAAATGGCTACACCTTC. Its translation: CASSTRDRLNGYTF.

The CDR3 spells CASSLRGLLSGNTIYF. CDR3 DNA: TGTGCCAGCAGCTTGAGGGGCCTACTCTCTGGAAACACCATATATTTT. The rearrangement uses TRBV5-4 and TRBJ1-3, with a possible D match to TRBD1 (5 bases). The CDR3 extends over 16 amino acids. The germline V gene has CDR1 SGHNT and CDR2 YYREEE (reference sequence). The V and J ends lost 1 base and 0 bases respectively, with 11 bases between them.

This chain joins TRBV5-1 and TRBJ2-3, with TRBD2 identical over 9 bases. Trimming at V came to 4 bases and at J to 2 bases, leaving 8 bases not matched to a gene. CDR3 length: 16 amino acids. Germline CDR1 reads SGHRS; CDR2 reads YFSETQ. The CDR3 loop is CASSPFSGGPTDTQYF. DNA of the CDR3: TGCGCCAGCAGCCCATTTAGCGGGGGACCCACAGATACGCAGTATTTT.

The DNA of the CDR3 is TGTGCCAGCAGTCCCACAGCGGTGGAGCAGTTCTTC. Translation gives CASSPTAVEQFF. The V call is TRBV6-2 or TRBV6-3, the J call TRBJ2-1; D may be TRBD2 (5 bases). Trimming pared 5 bases from V and 10 bases from J, leaving 12 bases between. This CDR3 contains 12 residues. Germline V gene data show CDR1 as MNHEY and CDR2 as SVGEGT.

The chain uses TRBV5-4 and TRBJ2-2; 7 positions match TRBD2. CDR3 length: 16 amino acids. Trimming cost V 4 bases and J 4 bases; bases outside gene matches: 10. Germline CDR1 reads SGHNT; CDR2 reads YYREEE (reference sequence). The CDR3 region has the DNA TGTGCCAGCAGCCCAACCCTACTAGCGACCACCGGGGAGCTGTTTTTT. It specifies CASSPTLLATTGELFF.

The chain combines TRBV6-1 with TRBJ1-2; no clear D gene. CDR3 length: 15 amino acids. Trimming took 0 bases from V and 4 from J, leaving 12 bases between them. The V gene's germline CDR1 is MNHNS and CDR2 SASEGT. The CDR3 protein is CASSEAGGGIYGYTF. The DNA for the CDR3 is TGTGCCAGCAGTGAAGCAGGAGGAGGAATCTATGGCTACACCTTC.

This chain connects TRBV30 to TRBJ1-2, with 7 bases fitting TRBD1. Germline V gives CDR1 GTSNPN, CDR2 SVGIG (reference sequence). The V and J ends lost 4 bases and 2 bases, in that order; junction bases with no gene match: 10. The CDR3 runs to 15 residues. CDR3 bases: TGTGCCTGGAAGGGCAGGGGGTTAGAGAACTATGGCTACACCTTC. Protein: CAWKGRGLENYGYTF.

Here the CDR3 reads CASSTDYPSSYNEQFF. CDR3 nucleotide sequence: TGTGCCAGCAGTACGGACTACCCAAGCTCCTACAATGAGCAGTTCTTC. V is TRBV25-1 and J is TRBJ2-1, with D perhaps TRBD2 (6 bases). Per the germline V gene, CDR1 is MGHDK and CDR2 is SYGVNS. The CDR3 length is 16 residues. Trimming left V 5 bases short and J 0 bases short, with 14 bases between.

The V and J genes are TRBV28 and TRBJ2-7, with D possibly TRBD2 on 5 matching bases. V was cut by 4 bases and J by 9 bases, with 13 bases left in between. Germline CDR1 reads MDHEN; CDR2 reads SYDVKM. The CDR3 covers 12 residues. CDR3 residues: CASSSPGRGQYV. The DNA for the CDR3 is TGTGCCAGCAGTTCCCCCGGTCGGGGGCAGTACGTC.